This T cell receptor (beta chain) is drawn from a study of CD8 T cells in ankylosing spondylitis. Overall study findings and caveats: Disease-associated clones were reportedly significantly overrepresented in matched ankylosing spondylitis synovial fluid. A CD8+ phenotype characterized the disease-linked clones, which were relatively rare in peripheral blood.

From the 5' RACE reads, TCRdb called clonotypes with MiXCR, one entry per CDR3 protein. This table has about 360,000 distinct CDR3 sequences, more than 20% appearing once. The CDR3 runs to 16 residues. V lost 0 bases and J lost 4, with 15 bases in between. Germline CDR1 and CDR2: MNHEY and SVGAGI. As concerns this clonotype: Its antigen is still unknown.

The specimen was blood, either unsorted or a sorted T cell fraction (not recorded which). The chain is built from TRBV6-5 and TRBJ2-5, with D perhaps matching TRBD1 or TRBD2 (5 bases each). The TCR was taken from a male donor with ankylosing spondylitis or in good health (not recorded which). DNA for the CDR3: TGTGCCAGCAGTTACTCTTGGGGGAATGAGTTAGAGACCCAGTACTTC. Amino acid sequence: CASSYSWGNELETQYF.